This T cell receptor (beta chain) is from a study of cytomegalovirus exposure and HLA in healthy donors. Overall study results and limits: The CMV antigen specificity of a few CMV-associated chains was confirmed through in vitro analysis.

The PCR ran on 60 Vbeta and 13 Jbeta primers. Methods used by the authors: Some 11 million of the approximately 80 million unique TCR beta chains counted in a later analysis were shared. This table comes from immunoSEQ multiplex PCR, and its TCRdb copy is limited to in-frame clones, with some not included. Clonal size and the V and J genes are those of that table, whereas D and trimming came from the DNA. The sample gives around 130,000 clones, 81% of which show up once; 5.9% is in the top ten. This clone was picked up one time. Its antigen is unidentified. The trim removed 5 bases at V and 12 bases at J, leaving 8 bases unmatched. Germline CDR1 is MNHEY and CDR2 is SMNVEV (reference sequence). The length of the CDR3 is 12 residues.

This clonotype was obtained from a woman aged 40 to 55 in good health and CMV-seropositive. The chain uses TRBV27 and TRBJ1-2, with TRBD1 matching over 8 bases. The source material was PBMCs. CDR3 region: CASSPTGDGHTF. CDR3 sequence (DNA): TGTGCCAGCAGTCCGACAGGGGACGGCCACACCTTC.